This T cell receptor beta chain was documented in a study of esophageal squamous cell carcinoma under preoperative chemotherapy. Study-level background: TCR repertoires were profiled from both peripheral blood T cells and tumor-infiltrating lymphocytes.

TCRdb reanalysed the PCR reads using MiXCR and keeps one entry per CDR3 protein. The sample comprises about 32,000 distinct CDR3 sequences, approximately 51% of which are singletons, and 20% to 25% rests with the top ten. Between the trimmed V and J ends, which lost 5 bases and 13 bases, there was a span of 30 bases. Germline assignment: CDR1 SGHTA and CDR2 FQGTGA. This CDR3 is 17 amino acids long. Specified time point: after preoperative PTX-NDP chemotherapy. This receptor was obtained from a human donor with esophageal squamous cell carcinoma. The donor label of this sample is uncertain. The sample here was taken from a patient given preoperative chemotherapy. This chain links TRBV7-3 with TRBJ2-4, with D possibly matching TRBD2 (6 bases). The chain's CDR3 is CASSLKLGRGAKNMQYF. The CDR3 nucleotides are TGTGCCAGCAGCCTCAAACTGGGGCGGGGAGCCAAAAATATGCAGTACTTC.